Each of the 13 T cell receptor beta chains below was sequenced from the same sample in a study of blood T cells in healthy people across ages. A second PCR, run for about 7 to 11 cycles, used a sample-barcoded 5' primer plus a J-beta primer mix. TCRdb re-derived calls from the 5' RACE reads in MiXCR, one entry per CDR3 protein. The sample yields over 600,000 distinct CDR3 sequences, roughly three fifths seen once. Sequences were obtained from blood. These TCRs come from a man aged 40-49 years in good health.

Worth noting for this clonotype: A read error may produce the germline difference seen at one junction end. The chain employs TRBV7-7 and TRBJ2-1, with D hard to call. CDR1 and CDR2 (germline): SSHAT, FNYEAQ (reference sequence). This CDR3 has 14 residues. The CDR3 protein is CASSLAGSVNEQFF. In DNA form, the CDR3 reads TGTGCTAGCAGCTTAGCTGGGTCTGTCAATGAGCAGTTCTTC.

The V gene is TRBV5-1, the J gene TRBJ2-1; 7 positions agree with TRBD1. Germline V gene lookup returns CDR1 SGHRS and CDR2 YFSETQ. CDR3 length: 15 amino acids. Trimming took 0 bases from V and 8 from J; bases not matched to a gene: 8. The CDR3 loop reads CASSLEGGAFHEQFF. The CDR3 coding sequence is TGCGCCAGCAGCTTGGAAGGGGGCGCTTTCCATGAGCAGTTCTTC.

This clonotype was picked up a small number of times. The rearrangement joins TRBV29-1 to TRBJ2-4; perhaps TRBD2 as D (5 bases). Germline-derived CDR1 and CDR2 are SQVTM and ANQGSEA. The V end was cut by 5 bases, the J end by 0 bases, with 11 bases between. The CDR3 covers 14 residues. The CDR3 DNA reads TGCAGCGTTTGGACGGGGATAGCCAAAAACATTCAGTACTTC. This gives the protein CSVWTGIAKNIQYF.

The rearrangement joins TRBV27 to TRBJ2-1; D ambiguous. Germline V lookup: CDR1 MNHEY, CDR2 SMNVEV (reference sequence). Trimming pared 5 bases from V and 4 bases from J, leaving 12 bases between. This CDR3 has 14 amino acids. This CDR3 is CASSLQARYNEQFF. CDR3 nucleotide sequence: TGTGCCAGCAGTCTACAAGCACGGTACAATGAGCAGTTCTTC.

About this clonotype itself: Its ends do not fully match the called genes, so a read error is possible. The chain couples TRBV12-3 or TRBV12-4 to TRBJ1-5; D is unclear. The CDR3 is 15 residues long. For the CDR3, the DNA is TGTGCCAGCAGCTTAGGGCTCACACTTAATCAGCCCCAGCATTTT. It yields the protein CASSLGLTLNQPQHF.

In this sample, this clonotype turned up a few times. The J gene is TRBJ2-5, the V gene TRBV29-1, with unresolved D. V lost 4 bases to trimming and J lost 2 bases, with 11 bases between them. Per the germline V gene, CDR1 is SQVTM and CDR2 is ANQGSEA. The CDR3 has 13 amino acids. The CDR3 bases are TGCAGCGTTGCCCTCAAGATACAAGAGACCCAGTACTTC. Amino acid sequence: CSVALKIQETQYF.

This clonotype has more than one count but fewer than ten. J is TRBJ1-2 and V is TRBV3-1; 8 bases align to TRBD1. The CDR3 contains 15 residues. V lost 5 bases to trimming and J lost 1 base; unmatched junction nucleotides: 6. Germline lookup yields CDR1 LGHDT and CDR2 YNNKEL (reference sequence). In DNA form, the CDR3 reads TGTGCCAGCAGCTTAGGGGACAGGATTAACTATGGCTACACCTTC. Its translation is CASSLGDRINYGYTF. The full variable domain, in which reference TRBV3-1 and TRBJ1-2 provide the parts outside the CDR3, is DTAVSQTPKYLVTQMGNDKSIKCEQNLGHDTMYWYKQDSKKFLKIMFSYNNKELIINETVPNRFSPKSPDKAHLNLHINSLELGDSAVYFCASSLGDRINYGYTFGSGTRLTVV.

This chain uses TRBV25-1 with TRBJ2-5; 7 nucleotides match TRBD2. The CDR3 loop spans 16 amino acids. Trimming at V came to 5 bases and at J to 0 bases, leaving 9 bases not matched to a gene. Germline assignment: CDR1 MGHDK and CDR2 SYGVNS. The CDR3 DNA is TGTGCCAGCAGTCATCGGACTAGAACCTACCAAGAGACCCAGTACTTC. It is translated as CASSHRTRTYQETQYF. Full variable domain (rest looked up from reference TRBV25-1 and TRBJ2-5): EADIYQTPRYLVIGTGKKITLECSQTMGHDKMYWYQQDPGMELHLIHYSYGVNSTEKGDLSSESTVSRIRTEHFPLTLESARPSHTSQYLCASSHRTRTYQETQYFGPGTRLLVL.

The chain uses TRBV6-2 or TRBV6-3 and TRBJ2-1; 14 bases line up with TRBD2. V was pared by 6 bases and J by 8 bases, with 6 bases of the junction left unmatched. Germline loops: CDR1 MNHEY, CDR2 SVGEGT. The CDR3 spans 15 residues. The CDR3 DNA follows: TGTGCCAGCAGCCGACTAGCGGGAGGGCCGGATGAGCAGTTCTTC. Its protein is CASSRLAGGPDEQFF.

This clonotype was found a few times. This sequence joins TRBV7-8 and TRBJ2-3; 7 nucleotides match TRBD2. Germline V gene sequence: CDR1 SGHVS, CDR2 FQNEAQ. The trim removed 6 bases at V and 7 bases at J, leaving 10 bases unmatched. The CDR3 length is 14 residues. The chain's CDR3 is CASRTKAGTYTQYF. CDR3 sequence (DNA): TGTGCCAGCAGAACTAAAGCGGGAACGTATACGCAGTATTTT.

J is TRBJ2-3 and V is TRBV12-5; D is perhaps TRBD2 (6 bases). The CDR3 spans 11 residues. Trimming cost V 2 bases and J 10 bases, with 7 bases left between them. Germline lookup yields CDR1 LGHNT and CDR2 FRNRAP. The DNA for the CDR3 is TGTGCTAGTGGTTTGTGGGGGGCGCAGTATTTT. Translated: CASGLWGAQYF.

This clonotype turned up a few times. The CDR3 sequence is CASSQGPGYGTQYF. The DNA of the CDR3 is TGCGCCAGCAGCCAAGGCCCGGGTTACGGTACGCAGTATTTT. This chain connects TRBV4-3 to TRBJ2-3; no clear D gene. There are 14 residues in the CDR3. Germline V CDR1 and CDR2: LGHNA, YSLEER. V shed 1 base and J shed 8 bases, with 13 bases lying between them.

The V call is TRBV20-1, the J call TRBJ2-7; D is possibly TRBD1 or TRBD2 (5 bases each). The CDR3 consists of 12 residues. The V and J ends lost 7 bases and 2 bases respectively, with 12 bases between them. The germline V gene has CDR1 DFQATT and CDR2 SNEGSKA (reference sequence). CDR3 sequence: CSGRGGTYEQYF. In DNA form, the CDR3 reads TGCAGTGGTCGGGGCGGAACCTACGAGCAGTACTTC.